This TCR beta chain was sequenced for a study of identifying expanded T cells in peripheral blood. Some clones are missing from TCRdb's copy, which holds only in-frame ones; the method was immunoSEQ multiplex PCR. The data show some 70,000 clones, 85% to 90% seen once. Germline V gene data show CDR1 as MGHRA and CDR2 as YSYEKL. Trimming stripped 2 bases from V and 7 bases from J, with 17 bases between. The CDR3 covers 15 residues. Comments on this clone: What it binds is unknown.

Collection occurred without any documented infections or immune events in donors. Notes on the study in general: About 1.2 clones differed between technical replicates, versus approximately 16 and 19 over time. Variance in clone template counts between roughly two-week samples significantly increased with total template count across all healthy donors.

The TCR sequence derives from a person aged 18-70 years in good health. The chain couples TRBV4-1 to TRBJ2-5; D is ambiguous. The sequenced sample was blood. CDR3 nucleotides: TGCGCCAGCAGCCAACACTCTTCGGCAACTGGGACCCAGTACTTC. Translated: CASSQHSSATGTQYF.